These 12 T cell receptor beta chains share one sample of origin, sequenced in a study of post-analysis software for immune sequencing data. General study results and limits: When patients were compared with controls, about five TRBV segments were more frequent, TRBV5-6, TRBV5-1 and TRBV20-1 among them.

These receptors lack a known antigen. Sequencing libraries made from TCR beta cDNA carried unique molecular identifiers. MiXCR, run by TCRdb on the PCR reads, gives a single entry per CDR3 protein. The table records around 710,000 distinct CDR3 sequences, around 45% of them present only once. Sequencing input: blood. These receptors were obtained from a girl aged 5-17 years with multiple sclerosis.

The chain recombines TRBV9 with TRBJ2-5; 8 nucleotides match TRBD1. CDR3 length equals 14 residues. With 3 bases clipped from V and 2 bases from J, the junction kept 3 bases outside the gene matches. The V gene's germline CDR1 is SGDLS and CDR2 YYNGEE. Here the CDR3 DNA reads TGTGCCAGCAGCGGGACAGGGAGGCAAGAGACCCAGTACTTC. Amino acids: CASSGTGRQETQYF.

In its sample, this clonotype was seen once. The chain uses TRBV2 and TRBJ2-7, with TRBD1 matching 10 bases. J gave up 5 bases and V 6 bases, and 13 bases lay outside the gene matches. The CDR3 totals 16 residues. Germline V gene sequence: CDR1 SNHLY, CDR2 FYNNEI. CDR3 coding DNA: TGTGCCAGCAGCGCACCCTCCGGGACAGGGGAAAACGAGCAGTACTTC. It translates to CASSAPSGTGENEQYF.

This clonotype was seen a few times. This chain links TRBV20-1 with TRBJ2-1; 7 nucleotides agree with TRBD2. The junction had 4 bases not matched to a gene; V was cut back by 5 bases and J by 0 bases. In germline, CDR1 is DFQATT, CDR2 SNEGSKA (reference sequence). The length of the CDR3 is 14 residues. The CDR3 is CSADRDYSYNEQFF. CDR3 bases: TGCAGTGCTGACCGGGACTACTCCTACAATGAGCAGTTCTTC.

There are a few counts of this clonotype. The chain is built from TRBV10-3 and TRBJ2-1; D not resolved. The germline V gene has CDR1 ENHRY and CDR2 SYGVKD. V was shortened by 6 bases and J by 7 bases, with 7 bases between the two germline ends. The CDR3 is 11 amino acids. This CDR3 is CAIRAANEQFF. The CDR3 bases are TGTGCCATCAGGGCGGCAAATGAGCAGTTCTTC.

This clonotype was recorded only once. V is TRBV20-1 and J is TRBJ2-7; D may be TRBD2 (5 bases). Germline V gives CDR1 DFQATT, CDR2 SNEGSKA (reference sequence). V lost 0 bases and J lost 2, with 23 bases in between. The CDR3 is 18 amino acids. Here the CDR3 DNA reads TGCAGTGCTAGAGATATGCAGAGCGGTCCACGCAGCCCCTACGAGCAGTACTTC. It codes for CSARDMQSGPRSPYEQYF.

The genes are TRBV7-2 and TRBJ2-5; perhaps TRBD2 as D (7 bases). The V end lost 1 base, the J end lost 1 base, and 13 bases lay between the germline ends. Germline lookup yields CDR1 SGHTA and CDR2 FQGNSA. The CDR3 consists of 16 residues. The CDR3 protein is CASSLVRGGPQETQYF. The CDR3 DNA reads TGTGCCAGCAGCTTAGTTAGGGGGGGTCCCCAAGAGACCCAGTACTTC.

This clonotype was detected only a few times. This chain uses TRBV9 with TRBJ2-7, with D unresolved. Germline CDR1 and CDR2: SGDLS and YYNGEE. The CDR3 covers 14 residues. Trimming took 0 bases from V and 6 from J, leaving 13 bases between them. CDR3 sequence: CASSVEAGSLEQYF. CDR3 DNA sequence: TGTGCCAGCAGCGTAGAGGCAGGAAGTCTCGAGCAGTACTTC.

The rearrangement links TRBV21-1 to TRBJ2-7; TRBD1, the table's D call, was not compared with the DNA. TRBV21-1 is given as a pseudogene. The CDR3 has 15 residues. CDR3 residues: CASSTRQDSSYEQYF. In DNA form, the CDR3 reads TGTGCCAGCAGCACCCGACAGGATTCCTCCTACGAGCAGTACTTC.

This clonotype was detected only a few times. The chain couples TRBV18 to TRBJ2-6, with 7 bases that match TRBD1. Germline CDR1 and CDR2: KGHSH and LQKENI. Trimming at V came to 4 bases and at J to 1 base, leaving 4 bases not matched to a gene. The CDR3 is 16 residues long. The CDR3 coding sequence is TGTGCCAGCTCACGAGCACAGGGGTCTGGGGCCAACGTCCTGACTTTC. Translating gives CASSRAQGSGANVLTF.

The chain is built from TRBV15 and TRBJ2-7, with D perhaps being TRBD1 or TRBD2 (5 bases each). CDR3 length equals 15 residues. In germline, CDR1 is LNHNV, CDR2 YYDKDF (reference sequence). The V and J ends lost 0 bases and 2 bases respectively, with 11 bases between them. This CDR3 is CATSRDRGNTYEQYF. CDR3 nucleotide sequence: TGTGCCACCAGCAGAGATCGGGGCAATACCTACGAGCAGTACTTC.

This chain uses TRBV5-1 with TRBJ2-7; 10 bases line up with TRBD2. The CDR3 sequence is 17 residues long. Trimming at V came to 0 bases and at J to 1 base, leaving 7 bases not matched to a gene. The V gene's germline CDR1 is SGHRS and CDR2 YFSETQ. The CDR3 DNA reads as TGCGCCAGCAGCTTGGGTGGACTAGCGGATCTATCCTACGAGCAGTACTTC. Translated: CASSLGGLADLSYEQYF.

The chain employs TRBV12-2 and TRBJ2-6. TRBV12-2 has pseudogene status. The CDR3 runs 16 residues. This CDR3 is CASRFFQGIGANVLTF. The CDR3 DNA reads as TGTGCAAGTCGCTTTTTCCAGGGCATTGGGGCCAACGTCCTGACTTTC.